Listed below are T cell receptor beta chains from one sample, sequenced in a study of T cell clonotyping in hematopoietic cell transplantation. The assay was immunoSEQ multiplex PCR, and TCRdb's table has in-frame clones only and misses some. The sample consists of approximately 39,000 clones, 85% to 95% of them appearing once. Sample: peripheral blood mononuclear cells, taken before stem cell transplant. The receptors here all came from a man in his forties with chronic myeloid leukemia. Some clones in this sample may be carry-over from other donors' samples. CDR3s include the opening cysteine and the closing phenylalanine or tryptophan. D genes are given only for firm matches. For some rows the clone size is stated as once, few or many, or as a class when expanded; others skip it.

d_call j_call v_call clone_size cdr3_nt cdr3_aa
. TRBJ1-3 TRBV6-6 . TGTGCCACCGTGACCCGATCTGGAAACACCATATATTTT CATVTRSGNTIYF
TRBD1 TRBJ2-7 TRBV4-1 . TGCGCCAGCAGCCAGGCCCCTCGGACAGGTTTGATTTCCTACGAGCAGTACTTC CASSQAPRTGLISYEQYF
. TRBJ2-7 TRBV15 few TGTGCCACCAGCAGAGATGCGGAGGCGGGCGAGCAGTACTTC CATSRDAEAGEQYF
. TRBJ1-1 TRBV5-6 few TGTGCCAGCAGCTTCGACCTCGACCGTTTGAGTGAAGCTTTCTTT CASSFDLDRLSEAFF
. TRBJ1-2 TRBV7-9 . TGTGCCAGCAGCTTCGACCTCATCCTGGAGGGCTACACCTTC CASSFDLILEGYTF
TRBD1 TRBJ1-1 TRBV7-8 . TGTGCCAGCAGGGGGACAGTTCAGAACACTGAAGCTTTCTTT CASRGTVQNTEAFF
. TRBJ1-2 TRBV19 . TGTGCCAGTAGTATCTTAAACAATGGCTACACCTTC CASSILNNGYTF
TRBD1 TRBJ1-1 TRBV7-8 . TGTGCCAGCAGCTTATTAAGGACAGGGGAGACTGAAGCTTTCTTT CASSLLRTGETEAFF
TRBD1 TRBJ2-1 TRBV23-1 once TGCGCCAGCAGTCACTTCGATGGACAGGGAGAGAACAATGAGCAGTTCTTC CASSHFDGQGENNEQFF
. TRBJ1-1 TRBV6-5 . TGTGCCAGCAGGGGGGGGTTTGAAGCTTTCTTT CASRGGFEAFF
TRBD1 TRBJ2-7 TRBV5-1 . TGCGCCAGCAGCTTAACCGGGACAGGGACTTACGAGCAGTACTTC CASSLTGTGTYEQYF
TRBD1 TRBJ1-1 TRBV5-1 . TGCGCCAGCAGACAGGGACAGATAAACACTGAAGCTTTCTTT CASRQGQINTEAFF
TRBD2 TRBJ2-5 TRBV5-1 . TGCGCCAGCAGCTCCTTGTCTAGCGGGGGTGAGACCCAGTACTTC CASSSLSSGGETQYF
. TRBJ1-2 TRBV9 . TGTGCCAGCAGCGTAGCCGGACCAGTCGCTGGCTACACCTTC CASSVAGPVAGYTF
. TRBJ2-6 TRBV10-3 . TGTGCCATCAGTGAAGGGACACCCAACTCTGGGGCCAACGTCCTGACTTTC CAISEGTPNSGANVLTF
. TRBJ2-7 TRBV11-3 once TGTGCCAGCAGCTTATACAGGGTTTCTCCCTACGAGCAGTACTTC CASSLYRVSPYEQYF
. TRBJ1-6 TRBV10-3 . TGTGCCATCAGTGGCGGGTTAACAGTAAATTCACCCCTCCACTTT CAISGGLTVNSPLHF
TRBD2 TRBJ2-7 TRBV7-2 . TGTGCCAGCAGCAGCGGGACGGGGAAGCAGTACTTC CASSSGTGKQYF
. TRBJ2-7 TRBV4-2 . TGTGCCAGCAGCCAAACAGGGGGGGGCGAGCAGTACTTC CASSQTGGGEQYF
. TRBJ1-1 TRBV6-5 . TGTGCCAGCCGACGGGGGATGAACACTGAAGCTTTCTTT CASRRGMNTEAFF
. TRBJ1-1 TRBV29-1 . TGCAGCGTTGGGTGGGGTTCGAACACTGAAGCTTTCTTT CSVGWGSNTEAFF
. TRBJ1-2 TRBV4-3 . TGCGCCAGCAGCCAAGATTCAGGGTATGGCTACACCTTC CASSQDSGYGYTF
TRBD1 TRBJ1-2 TRBV29-1 . TGCAGCGTAGAGAGGGACAGGGAGCGGGGCTACACCTTC CSVERDRERGYTF
. TRBJ2-2 TRBV7-6 . TGTGCCAGCAGCTTCCAAGGATCCGGGGAGCTGTTTTTT CASSFQGSGELFF
. TRBJ1-1 TRBV7-6 . TGTGCCAGCAGCTTTGCCACAGGGAACACTGAAGCTTTCTTT CASSFATGNTEAFF
. TRBJ1-2 TRBV9 . TGTGCCAGCAGCGTAGCGGGGGGTTATGGCTACACCTTC CASSVAGGYGYTF
. TRBJ1-1 TRBV11-2 . TGTGCCAGCAGCTTAGGTCCTGAAGCTTTCTTT CASSLGPEAFF
. TRBJ1-3 TRBV28 . TGTGCCAGCAGTTGGGGCAGGGCAGGAAACACCATATATTTT CASSWGRAGNTIYF
TRBD1 TRBJ2-7 TRBV25-1 . TGTGCCAGCAGTGCATCAGGGGGGACAGGGGGCTCCGAGCAGTACTTC CASSASGGTGGSEQYF
TRBD1 TRBJ1-1 TRBV28 . TGTGCCAGCAGTTTCCTCGGGACAGACCGACGTACGATTTTT CASSFLGTDRRTIF
. TRBJ2-7 TRBV7-9 few TGTGCCAGCAGCTCCGAGTGGGGGCAGAACTACGAGCAGTACTTC CASSSEWGQNYEQYF
. TRBJ2-7 TRBV6-5 . TGTGCCAGCATGGGCTCCTACGAGCAGTACTTC CASMGSYEQYF
. TRBJ1-5 TRBV7-2 . TGTGCCAGCAGCTGGGGGTCTGAAAGCAATCAGCCCCAGCATTTT CASSWGSESNQPQHF
TRBD1 TRBJ1-2 TRBV5-1 . TGCGCCAGCAGCCGCATCCCCGGGACAGATGCTAACTATGGCTACACCTTC CASSRIPGTDANYGYTF
TRBD2 TRBJ2-7 TRBV5-4 . TGTGCCAGCAGCACGGGGGGGAGCGGGGGGCCCTACGAGCAGTACTTC CASSTGGSGGPYEQYF
. TRBJ2-3 TRBV5-1 . TGCGCCAGCAGCTTGGAATCTCTATACGCCCCGATACCCGAGGGGTTTGGCACAGATACGCAGTATTTT CASSLESLYAPIPEGFGTDTQYF
TRBD2 TRBJ2-3 TRBV7-9 . TGTGCCAGCAGCCCCGGGGGGGGAACGCAGTATTTT CASSPGGGTQYF
TRBD2 TRBJ2-1 TRBV29-1 . TGCAGCGTTTATTCAGCGGGAGCCGCCTACAATGAGCAGTTCTTC CSVYSAGAAYNEQFF
TRBD2 TRBJ2-3 TRBV7-2 . TGTGCCAGCAGCTTAGTGGTTAGCGGGGGGAGCACAGATACGCAGTATTTT CASSLVVSGGSTDTQYF
TRBD1 TRBJ2-4 TRBV25-1 . TGTGCCAGTCGACAGGGAGCCAAAAACATTCAGTACTTC CASRQGAKNIQYF
. TRBJ1-1 TRBV7-9 . TGTGCCAGCAGCTTAAGGCCAGTGAACACTGAAGCTTTCTTT CASSLRPVNTEAFF
. TRBJ2-3 TRBV29-1 . TGCAGCGTTGACGGAAAGAGCACAGATACGCAGTATTTT CSVDGKSTDTQYF
. TRBJ1-2 TRBV7-9 . TGTGCCAGCAGCTTATCCCTAGACTATGGCTACACCTTC CASSLSLDYGYTF
. TRBJ2-2 TRBV7-2 . TGTGCCAGCAGCTTGCCCCGGCAACATAGTGACACCGGGGAGCTGTTTTTT CASSLPRQHSDTGELFF
. TRBJ1-5 TRBV2 . TGTGCCAGCAAGGGAGCAGGGGTCAATCAGCCCCAGCATTTT CASKGAGVNQPQHF
. TRBJ2-7 TRBV28 . TGTGCCAGCAGTTTAAACGGGGAGCAGTACTTC CASSLNGEQYF